The clone carrying this TCR beta chain was recorded at least ten times. One entry per CDR3 protein results from TCRdb running MiXCR on the 5' RACE reads. The sample contains approximately 150,000 distinct CDR3 sequences, roughly 3.5% of which appear only once. This specimen belongs to a study of identical twins. Germline V gene lookup returns CDR1 DFQATT and CDR2 SNEGSKA (reference sequence). Trimming cost V 4 bases and J 1 base, with 16 bases left between them. The CDR3 sequence is 15 residues long. This receptor was taken from a man in his late teens or twenties in good health. Sample: memory T cells sorted from blood. V gene TRBV20-1 combines with J gene TRBJ1-1; D remains unclear. CDR3 coding DNA: TGCAGTGCTAATCCCCGACGGGGTCCGAACACTGAAGCTTTCTTT. Protein product: CSANPRRGPNTEAFF.